What follows is one T cell receptor beta chain and its context. Its antigen is unknown. Amplified TCR beta CDR3 regions were obtained using RNA transcripts as template. In the first round, RT-PCR was carried out with HTBI primers, and a multiplex PCR formed the second round. Via MiXCR, TCRdb re-called the multiplex PCR reads, giving one row per CDR3 protein. The repertoire holds 600,000 to 950,000 distinct CDR3 sequences, with approximately 40% as singletons. These data belong to a study of Graves' ophthalmopathy and Graves' hyperthyroidism. Study outcomes and limitations: A roughly 80% specificity and approximately 88% sensitivity were achieved by a 13-signature model that separated ophthalmopathy from stable hyperthyroidism. The authors also found most expanded thyroid clonotypes above 0.001 frequency in blood.

Germline V gives CDR1 DFQATT, CDR2 SNEGSKA (reference sequence). The CDR3 consists of 16 residues. J gave up 2 bases and V 1 base, and 4 bases lay outside the gene matches. Each diagnosis was determined on the basis of clinical symptoms, serum thyroxine, TRAb, thyroid ultrasound and orbital computed tomography. Sampling over 8 ml of fresh peripheral blood provided the PBMCs. The sequencing sample was made of peripheral blood. J is TRBJ2-5 and V is TRBV20-1, with 13 bases that match TRBD2. This receptor was obtained from an adult man with Graves' ophthalmopathy. CDR3 sequence: CSARGTSGRSQETQYF. In DNA, the CDR3 is TGCAGTGCTAGAGGGACTAGCGGGAGAAGTCAAGAGACCCAGTACTTC.